The TCR beta chain under discussion was sequenced for a study of blood T cell repertoires in COVID-19. At the level of the study: Sites across the United States, Italy and Spain contributed samples from acute and convalescent COVID-19. The cDNA or gDNA used as material had been derived from T cells, B-cell-depleted T cells, or PBMCs.

V dropped 4 bases and J dropped 0 bases, with 12 bases sitting between them. Germline V lookup: CDR1 LNHDA, CDR2 SQIVND (reference sequence). This CDR3 comprises 15 residues. Original processing notes: Estimation of nucleated cell counts relied on the amplification of reference gene primers. The repertoire was sequenced with immunoSEQ multiplex PCR; TCRdb's copy has only in-frame clones and lacks some. For V, J and clone size, that table is used; D and trimming come from the DNA. The data show roughly 70,000 clones, with about 68% seen just once and about a third held by the top ten. The receptor was isolated from a woman in her 70s with acute or convalescent COVID-19. Specimen: peripheral blood. V and J are TRBV19 and TRBJ1-2; tentatively, D is TRBD1 (5 bases). The CDR3 DNA follows: TGTGCCAGTAGTACCTACTCAGGGTCTAACTATGGCTACACCTTC. Protein: CASSTYSGSNYGYTF.